This T cell receptor (beta chain) emerged from a study of response to subunit inactivated influenza vaccine (dated by TCRdb to 2017 to 2018). With regard to the full study: The study used deep quantitative T cell receptor repertoire profiling to track responses to a trivalent subunit inactivated influenza vaccine. Overall study outcomes, separate from this receptor: The authors suggested that each seasonal influenza vaccination may recruit only a limited number of new T cells.

About this clonotype: Its antigen is unknown. Per-nucleotide qualities are absent, and no much larger clonotype sits a single base away.

The library was made by RT-PCR. Sequenced using an Illumina HiSeq 2500. In-frame beta chains were kept once TCRdb had trimmed the public reads at Q25 with fastp and called clones with MiXCR. A single entry per CDR3 protein holds the most common genes and DNA from its merged rows. For this sample the table gives about 170,000 distinct CDR3 sequences, of which approximately 12% were detected only once. Less than 30% of the sample rests with the top ten. Here V drops 6 bases and J drops 4 bases, and the junction holds 12 bases not matched to any gene. The CDR3, cysteine through phenylalanine, is 16 amino acids long. Here the CDR3 DNA is all that survives: 48 bases in frame from base 1. Per the germline V gene (reference sequence), DFQATT is the CDR1 and SNEGSKA is the CDR2. These same records also appear under a second study, on T cells expressing NK-cell markers. Reported in the second study: TCR beta cDNA libraries were prepared using 5'RACE template switching, which introduced a universal primer site and unique molecular identifiers. Three sorted T-cell subsets (CD3+CD56+NKG2C+, CD3+CD56+NKG2C- and CD3+CD56-NKG2C+) from several donors had their TCR beta-chain repertoires profiled. Seven of the eight sequenced donors were HCMV-seropositive and one was HCMV-seronegative. In several experiments an anti-gammadeltaTCR antibody was added to restrict sorting to alphabetaTCR-expressing T cells. In six donors, the dominant CD3+CD56+NKG2C+ clonotypes were among the top 10 CD8+ clonotypes and accounted for about 1.0-7.5% of CD8+ T cells. Those dominant clonotypes were again the most abundant among CD3+CD56-NKG2C+ cells in four donors, at roughly 25-60.1%. Whether the expanded NKG2C-expressing T cell clones were specific for HCMV antigens remained unclear. The study sequenced eight donors, all healthy volunteers chosen at random: three men and five women. To determine HCMV serostatus, a commercial ELISA kit was used to detect HCMV-specific IgG in serum. Ficoll density gradient centrifugation was used to isolate peripheral blood mononuclear cells from blood. CD4+ and CD8+ T cells were isolated from PBMC by magnetic immunoseparation with Miltenyi isolation kits. cDNA synthesis was primed from the TCR beta constant segment, followed by two successive PCR amplification steps. The libraries were sequenced on Illumina HiSeq 2000/2500, MiSeq or NextSeq, producing 2 x 150 bp reads. Reads were demultiplexed and grouped by UMI with MIGEC, and clonotypes were assembled and quantified with MiTCR. To remove erroneous sequences, TCR cDNA sequences were retained only when supported by two or more reads. The tcR package was used for downstream repertoire analysis, and clonotypes were matched between fractions using CDR3 nucleotide sequence together with V segment. VDJmatch was used to annotate antigen specificity against VDJdb, with one amino acid substitution allowed in CDR3.

The sample here was CD8+ T cells sorted from PBMCs, taken about 11 days after vaccination. This sequence originates from a man aged 50-60 years who received an inactivated influenza vaccine. Donor details come from another sample of the same person, matched by shared clones. The chain uses TRBV20-1 and TRBJ2-1; TRBD2 matches 10 bases in the middle. The CDR3 region reads CSATGDSGGTYNEQFF. The bases are TGCAGTGCGACCGGGGATAGCGGGGGGACATACAATGAGCAGTTCTTC.